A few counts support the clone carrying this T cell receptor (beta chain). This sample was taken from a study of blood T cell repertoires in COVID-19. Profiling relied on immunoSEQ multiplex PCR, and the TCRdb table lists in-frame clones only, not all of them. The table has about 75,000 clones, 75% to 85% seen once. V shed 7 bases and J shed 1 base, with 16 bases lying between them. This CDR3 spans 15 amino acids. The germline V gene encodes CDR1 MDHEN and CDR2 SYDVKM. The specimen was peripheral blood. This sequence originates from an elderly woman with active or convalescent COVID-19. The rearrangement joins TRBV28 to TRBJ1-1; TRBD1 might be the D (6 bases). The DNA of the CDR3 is TGTGCCAGCATTCCCTCTGGCAGGGGGAACACTGAAGCTTTCTTT. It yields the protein CASIPSGRGNTEAFF.